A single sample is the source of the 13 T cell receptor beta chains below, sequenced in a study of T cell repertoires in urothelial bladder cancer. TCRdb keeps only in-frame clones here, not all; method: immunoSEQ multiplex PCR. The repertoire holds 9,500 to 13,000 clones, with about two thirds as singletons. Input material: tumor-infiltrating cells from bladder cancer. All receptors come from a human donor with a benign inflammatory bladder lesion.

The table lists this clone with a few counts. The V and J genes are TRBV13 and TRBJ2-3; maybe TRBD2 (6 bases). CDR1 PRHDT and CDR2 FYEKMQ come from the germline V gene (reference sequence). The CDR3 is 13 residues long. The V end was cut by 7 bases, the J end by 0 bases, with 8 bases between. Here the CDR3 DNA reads TGTGCCAGCAAACGGGGGAGCACAGATACGCAGTATTTT. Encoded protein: CASKRGSTDTQYF. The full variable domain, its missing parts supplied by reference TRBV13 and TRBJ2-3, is AAGVIQSPRHLIKEKRETATLKCYPIPRHDTVYWYQQGPGQDPQFLISFYEKMQSDKGSIPDRFSAQQFSDYHSELNMSSLELGDSALYFCASKRGSTDTQYFGPGTRLTVL.

The CDR3: CASSGAGGRQETQYF. The CDR3 DNA sequence: TGTGCCAGCAGCGGGGCGGGGGGCCGTCAAGAGACCCAGTACTTC. The chain couples TRBV7-9 to TRBJ2-5; 8 bases fit TRBD2. Germline V gives CDR1 SEHNR, CDR2 FQNEAQ (reference sequence). The V segment lost 5 bases and the J segment 2 bases; nucleotides outside the gene matches: 7. CDR3 length: 15 residues.

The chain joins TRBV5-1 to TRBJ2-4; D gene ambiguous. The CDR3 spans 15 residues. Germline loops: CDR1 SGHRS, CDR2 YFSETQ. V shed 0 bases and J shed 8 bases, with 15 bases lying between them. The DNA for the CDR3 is TGCGCCAGCAGCTTGGTTTCGGTCGTGGAAGACATTCAGTACTTC. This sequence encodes CASSLVSVVEDIQYF.

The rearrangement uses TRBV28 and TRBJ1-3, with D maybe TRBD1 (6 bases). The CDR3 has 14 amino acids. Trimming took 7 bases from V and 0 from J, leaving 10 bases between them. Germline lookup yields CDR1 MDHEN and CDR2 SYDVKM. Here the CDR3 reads CASITGSSGNTIYF. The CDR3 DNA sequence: TGTGCCAGCATCACAGGGAGCTCTGGAAACACCATATATTTT.

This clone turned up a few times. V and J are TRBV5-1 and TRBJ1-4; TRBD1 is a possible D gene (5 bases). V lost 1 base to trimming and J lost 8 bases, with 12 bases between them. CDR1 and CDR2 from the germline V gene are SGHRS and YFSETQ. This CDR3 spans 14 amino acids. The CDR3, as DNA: TGCGCCAGCAGCTTGATGCAGGGAAGCGAAAAACTGTTTTTT. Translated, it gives CASSLMQGSEKLFF.

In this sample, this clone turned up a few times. Written as DNA, the CDR3 is TGTGCCTGGAGCGACAGGTACACTGAAGCTTTCTTT. Amino acids: CAWSDRYTEAFF. The chain has TRBV30 and TRBJ1-1; the D gene is possibly TRBD1 (6 bases). CDR3 size: 12 residues. The V end was cut by 3 bases, the J end by 3 bases, with 8 bases between. Germline V gene sequence: CDR1 GTSNPN, CDR2 SVGIG (reference sequence).

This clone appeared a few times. The CDR3 here is CASSQGRVTGELFF. The CDR3 DNA is TGTGCCAGCAGCCAAGGACGGGTCACCGGGGAGCTGTTTTTT. The chain has TRBV14 and TRBJ2-2; D unclear. V shed 1 base and J shed 4 bases, with 7 bases lying between them. Germline-derived CDR1 and CDR2 are SGHDN and FVKESK. The CDR3 extends over 14 amino acids.

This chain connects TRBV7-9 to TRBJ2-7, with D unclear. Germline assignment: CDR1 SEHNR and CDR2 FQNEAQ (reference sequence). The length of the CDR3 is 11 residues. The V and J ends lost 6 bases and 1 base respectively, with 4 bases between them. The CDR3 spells CASRSSYEQYF. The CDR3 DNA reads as TGTGCCAGCAGGTCGTCCTACGAGCAGTACTTC.

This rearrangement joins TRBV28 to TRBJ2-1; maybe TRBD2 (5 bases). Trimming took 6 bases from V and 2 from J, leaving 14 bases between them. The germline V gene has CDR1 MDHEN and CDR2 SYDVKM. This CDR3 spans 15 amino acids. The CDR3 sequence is CASRTSPSPYNEQFF. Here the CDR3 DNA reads TGTGCCAGCAGAACTAGTCCCAGCCCCTACAATGAGCAGTTCTTC.

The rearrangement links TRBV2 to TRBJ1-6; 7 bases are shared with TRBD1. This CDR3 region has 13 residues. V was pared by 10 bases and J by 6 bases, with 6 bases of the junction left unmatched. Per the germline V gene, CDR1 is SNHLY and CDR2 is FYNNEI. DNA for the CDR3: TGTGCCACCGGGACAGAGCCTAATTCACCCCTCCACTTT. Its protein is CATGTEPNSPLHF.

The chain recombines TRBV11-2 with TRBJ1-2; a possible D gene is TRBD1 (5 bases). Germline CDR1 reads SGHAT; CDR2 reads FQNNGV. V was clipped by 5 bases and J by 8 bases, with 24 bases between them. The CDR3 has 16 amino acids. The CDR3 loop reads CASSRTGPLHRGGYTF. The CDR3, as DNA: TGTGCCAGCAGCAGGACTGGGCCGCTGCACCGGGGGGGCTACACCTTC.

The CDR3 sequence: CASSLQRGATYSTDTQYF. The CDR3 DNA is TGCGCCAGCAGCTTGCAGCGGGGGGCCACTTATAGCACAGATACGCAGTATTTT. The chain couples TRBV5-1 to TRBJ2-3; 9 bases agree with TRBD2. Trimming cost V 1 base and J 0 bases; bases outside gene matches: 9. This CDR3 is built from 18 residues. The germline V gene has CDR1 SGHRS and CDR2 YFSETQ.

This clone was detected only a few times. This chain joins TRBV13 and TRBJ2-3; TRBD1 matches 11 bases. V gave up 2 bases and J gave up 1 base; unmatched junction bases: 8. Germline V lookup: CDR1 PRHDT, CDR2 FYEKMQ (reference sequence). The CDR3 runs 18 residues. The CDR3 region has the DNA TGTGCCAGCAGCTTAAGGGACAGGGGGTTCTTCGGCACAGATACGCAGTATTTT. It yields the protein CASSLRDRGFFGTDTQYF.